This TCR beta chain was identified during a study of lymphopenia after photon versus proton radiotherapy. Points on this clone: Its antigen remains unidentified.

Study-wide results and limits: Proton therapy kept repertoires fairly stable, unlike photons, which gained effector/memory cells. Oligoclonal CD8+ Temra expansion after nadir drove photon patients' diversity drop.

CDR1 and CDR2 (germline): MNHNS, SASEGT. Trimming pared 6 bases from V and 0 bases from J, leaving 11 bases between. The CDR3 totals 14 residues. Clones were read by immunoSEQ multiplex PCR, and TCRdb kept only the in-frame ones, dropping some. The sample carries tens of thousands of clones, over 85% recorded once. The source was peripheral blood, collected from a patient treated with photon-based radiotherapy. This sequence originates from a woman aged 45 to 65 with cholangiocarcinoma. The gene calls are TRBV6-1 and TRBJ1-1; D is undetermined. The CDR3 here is CASRAPGLNTEAFF. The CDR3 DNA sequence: TGTGCCAGCAGAGCCCCGGGCTTGAACACTGAAGCTTTCTTT.